Shown below are 8 T cell receptor beta chains from a single sample sequenced in a study of cytomegalovirus exposure and HLA in healthy donors. The primer mix had 60 Vbeta and 13 Jbeta primers. Sequenced by immunoSEQ multiplex PCR; TCRdb stores in-frame clones only, minus some. The table includes 210,000 or so clones, roughly 84% detected once. Sequencing was performed on PBMCs. The source is a human donor in good health.

The genes are TRBV6-1 and TRBJ2-3; tentative D call: TRBD2 (6 bases). Trimming pared 5 bases from V and 1 base from J, leaving 10 bases between. Per germline, CDR1 MNHNS and CDR2 SASEGT. The CDR3 has 14 residues. The CDR3 nucleotides are TGTGCCAGCAGTAGAGCTAGCGGCACAGATACGCAGTATTTT. Translating it yields CASSRASGTDTQYF.

V usage is TRBV7-9 and J usage is TRBJ2-3, with D possibly TRBD1 on 6 matching bases. CDR3 size: 18 residues. V gave up 1 base and J gave up 0 bases, with 17 bases separating them. CDR1 is SEHNR and CDR2 is FQNEAQ in the germline V gene (reference sequence). CDR3 loop: CASSLDDWKGQSTDTQYF. CDR3 DNA sequence: TGTGCCAGCAGCTTAGACGACTGGAAGGGACAAAGCACAGATACGCAGTATTTT.

The chain uses TRBV5-1 and TRBJ2-1; D possibly corresponds to TRBD1 (7 bases). CDR3 length equals 15 residues. V was cut by 7 bases and J by 6 bases, with 20 bases left in between. The germline gives CDR1 SGHRS, CDR2 YFSETQ. For the CDR3, the DNA is TGCGCCAGCCGACTAGACAGGGCCCCCCCCAATGAGCAGTTCTTC. It specifies CASRLDRAPPNEQFF.

The V and J genes are TRBV5-1 and TRBJ2-3; 8 bases map to TRBD1. V dropped 4 bases and J dropped 2; count of bases not matched to a gene: 6. This CDR3 is 15 amino acids long. CDR1 and CDR2 from the germline V gene are SGHRS and YFSETQ. CDR3 protein: CASSPGTGLTDTQYF. As DNA, the CDR3 is TGCGCCAGCAGCCCCGGGACAGGCCTCACAGATACGCAGTATTTT.

V is TRBV4-1 and J is TRBJ1-2, with TRBD1 identical over 7 bases. The CDR3 covers 15 residues. Trimming cost V 4 bases and J 1 base; bases outside gene matches: 6. Germline V gene data show CDR1 as MGHRA and CDR2 as YSYEKL. As DNA, the CDR3 is TGCGCCAGCAGCCCGGGACAGCAATTTAACTATGGCTACACCTTC. Translating it yields CASSPGQQFNYGYTF.

This chain joins TRBV27 and TRBJ1-2; D possibly corresponds to TRBD1 (6 bases). Germline V lookup: CDR1 MNHEY, CDR2 SMNVEV (reference sequence). The CDR3 sequence is 15 residues long. Trimming removed 6 bases at V and 2 bases at J, with 16 bases between. CDR3 bases: TGTGCCAGCAGACAAAACGGCCAGGGGAACTATGGCTACACCTTC. It encodes CASRQNGQGNYGYTF.

Comments on this clone: At one boundary the junction diverges from the germline segment, which might be a read error. The gene calls are TRBV7-9 and TRBJ2-4, with TRBD1 as a possible D gene (6 bases). Looked up from germline, CDR1 is SEHNR and CDR2 is FQNEAQ (reference sequence). This CDR3 contains 16 residues. CDR3 coding DNA: TGTTCCAGCAGCTTCGGGACAAGCCTAGCCAAAAACATTCAGTACTTC. Protein: CSSSFGTSLAKNIQYF.

CDR3 nucleotide sequence: TGTGCCAGCTCACCAGGTTTAGCGGGAGTATTGGAGACCCAGTACTTC. Encoded protein: CASSPGLAGVLETQYF. V is TRBV18 and J is TRBJ2-5, with 9 bases matching TRBD2. J was trimmed by 5 bases and V by 2 bases; bases with no gene match: 9. The CDR3 totals 16 residues. CDR1 is KGHSH, CDR2 LQKENI, per germline.